The source of this TCR beta chain is a study of blood T cell repertoires in COVID-19 (dated by TCRdb to between 2020 and 2021). Turning to the overall study: The collaborator samples originated in the United States, Italy and Spain and spanned the acute and convalescent phases of COVID-19. The prospective study material was composed of cDNA or gDNA derived from T cells, B-cell-depleted T cells, or PBMCs. The dataset comprised deeply sampled blood TCRbeta repertoires from subjects exposed to, actively infected with, or recovered from COVID-19. The repertoires were released in a freely available public database intended as a resource for research on the immune response to SARS-CoV-2. The samples were drawn from two sources: the first 160 participants of the ongoing ImmuneRACE study, and approximately 1,300 subjects contributed by 6 global collaborators. The sample metadata nearly always contained a de-identified subject ID, COVID-19 status, age in years and sex. HLA class I and class II types, where available, came from metadata supplied by the sample provider rather than from assay-based typing. Study-wide conclusions, independent of this receptor: Clinical and demographic metadata were provided uncurated, with the amount varying by source and participant.

The immunoSEQ Assay, a bias-controlled multiplex PCR, was used to amplify TCRbeta CDR3 regions from genomic DNA. In the paper's pipeline: The number of nucleated cells in each sample was estimated from the amplification of reference gene primers within the assay. To quantify the absolute abundance of each unique TCRbeta CDR3 rearrangement, sequence reads were collapsed and filtered. Productive Simpson clonality was computed per sample as the square root of Simpson's diversity index over productive rearrangements. Here the immuneACCESS table is served through TCRdb, limited to in-frame sequences with V and J called. Missing clones are a known gap in these copies; in checked studies unresolved V genes cover under half, and the rest lacks a known reason. The V and J calls and clone size were taken over from that table, and D and trimming were inferred from the DNA. Recorded for this sample are about 300,000 clones; around 83% of them occurred a single time. Jointly, the top ten make up roughly 1.3% of the sample.

With respect to this clone: Which antigen it targets is not known. Base qualities are missing; no much larger clone stands one base away.

From the cysteine up to the valine, the CDR3 has a length of 14 residues. Left in the record is the CDR3 DNA by itself, 42 bases read in frame from the first base. The germline V and J ends show losses of 4 bases and 0 bases respectively, and no gene match explains 1 base of the junction. Collaborating institutions collected whole blood in K2EDTA tubes following their own protocols. Collaborator samples were shipped for TCRbeta analysis as frozen whole blood, isolated PBMCs, or DNA extracted from either sample type. The sample taken for sequencing was peripheral blood. The TCR was taken from a woman aged 45-65 years with acute or convalescent COVID-19. The sequence joins TRBV23-1 to TRBJ2-7; 9 junctional bases match TRBD1. TRBV23-1 carries the ORF label, with uncertain function. The sequenced DNA: TGCGCCAGCAGTCGGGACAGGGTCTCCTACGAGCAGTACGTC. This codes for CASSRDRVSYEQYV.